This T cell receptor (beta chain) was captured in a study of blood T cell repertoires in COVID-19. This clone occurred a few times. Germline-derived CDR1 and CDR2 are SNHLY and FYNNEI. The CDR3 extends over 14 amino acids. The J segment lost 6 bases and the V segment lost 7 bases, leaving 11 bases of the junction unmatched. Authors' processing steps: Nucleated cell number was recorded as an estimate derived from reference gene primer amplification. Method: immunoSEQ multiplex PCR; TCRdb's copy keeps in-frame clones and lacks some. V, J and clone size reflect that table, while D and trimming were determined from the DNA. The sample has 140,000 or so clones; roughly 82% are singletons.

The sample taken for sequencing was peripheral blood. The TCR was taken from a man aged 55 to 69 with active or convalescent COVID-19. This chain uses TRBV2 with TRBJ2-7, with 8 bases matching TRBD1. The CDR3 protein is CASTPDRVVGEQYF. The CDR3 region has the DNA TGTGCCAGCACCCCGGACAGGGTAGTCGGCGAGCAGTACTTC.